This T cell receptor beta chain was sequenced in a study of T cells in Graves' hyperthyroidism and ophthalmopathy. This clonotype has ten or more counts. It was RNA transcripts that yielded the amplified TCR beta CDR3 regions. The primer set for the first-round RT-PCR of the TCR CDR3 was HTBI. TCRdb reanalysed the multiplex PCR reads using MiXCR and keeps one entry per CDR3 protein. Here the sample spans around 690,000 distinct CDR3 sequences, around 16% being singletons. Graves' hyperthyroidism was deemed stable given no ophthalmopathy progression within 18 months. Uncontrolled infection, other autoimmune disease, pregnancy or lactation barred patients from enrollment. Diagnosing involved the use of clinical symptoms, serum thyroxine and TRAb, thyroid ultrasound and orbital computed tomography. Germline CDR1 and CDR2: MDHEN and SYDVKM. The CDR3 contains 13 residues. Trimming removed 3 bases at V and 7 bases at J, with 7 bases between.

Specimen: blood. The receptor comes from a man between 50 and 59 years old with Graves' hyperthyroidism. The gene calls are TRBV28 and TRBJ1-6; D is undetermined. The CDR3 sequence is CASSFSENSPLHF. DNA of the CDR3: TGTGCCAGCAGTTTCAGTGAGAATTCACCCCTCCACTTT. Full variable domain (rest looked up from reference TRBV28 and TRBJ1-6): DVKVTQSSRYLVKRTGEKVFLECVQDMDHENMFWYRQDPGLGLRLIYFSYDVKMKEKGDIPEGYSVSREKKERFSLILESASTNQTSMYLCASSFSENSPLHFGNGTRLTVT.